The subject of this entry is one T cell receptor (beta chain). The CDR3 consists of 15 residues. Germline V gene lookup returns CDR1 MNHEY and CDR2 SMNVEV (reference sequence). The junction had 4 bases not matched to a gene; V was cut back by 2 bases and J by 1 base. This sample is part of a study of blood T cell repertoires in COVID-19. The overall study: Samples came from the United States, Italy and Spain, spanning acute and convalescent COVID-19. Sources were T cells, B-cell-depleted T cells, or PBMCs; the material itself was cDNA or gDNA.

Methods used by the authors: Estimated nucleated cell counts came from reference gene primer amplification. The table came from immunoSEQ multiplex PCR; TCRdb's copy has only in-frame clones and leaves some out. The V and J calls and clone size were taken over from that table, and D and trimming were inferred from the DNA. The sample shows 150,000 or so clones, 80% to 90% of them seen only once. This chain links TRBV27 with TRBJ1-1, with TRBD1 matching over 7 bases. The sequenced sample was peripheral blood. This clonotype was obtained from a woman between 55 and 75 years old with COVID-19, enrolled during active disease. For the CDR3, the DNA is TGTGCCAGCAGTTTACTAGGGACAGCGAACACTGAAGCTTTCTTT. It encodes CASSLLGTANTEAFF.